The 32 T cell receptor beta chains below come from one sample, sequenced in a study of blood T cell repertoires in COVID-19. The repertoire was sequenced with immunoSEQ multiplex PCR; TCRdb's copy has only in-frame clones and lacks some. Of tens of thousands of clones in the sample, over 75% were seen once. Specimen: peripheral blood. The receptors shown here come from a human donor in a cohort sampled during active COVID-19.

The rearrangement uses TRBV5-1 and TRBJ1-1; TRBD1 aligns across 8 bases. V shed 7 bases, J shed 0 bases, and the junction held 5 bases outside the gene matches. The CDR3 is made up of 14 amino acids. The V gene's germline CDR1 is SGHRS and CDR2 YFSETQ. CDR3 DNA sequence: TGCGCCAGCTTCCGACAGGGGATGAACACTGAAGCTTTCTTT. Translation gives CASFRQGMNTEAFF.

V and J are TRBV4-1 and TRBJ2-1; D is unclear. With 0 bases removed from V and 4 bases from J, the gap between germline ends came to 13 bases. The germline V gene encodes CDR1 MGHRA and CDR2 YSYEKL. This CDR3 has 16 residues. CDR3 amino acids: CASSQEAANNYNEQFF. CDR3 DNA sequence: TGCGCCAGCAGCCAAGAGGCGGCTAATAATTACAATGAGCAGTTCTTC.

V and J are TRBV7-2 and TRBJ2-1; D is unresolved. Trimming pared 5 bases from V and 0 bases from J, leaving 11 bases between. CDR3 length: 15 amino acids. The germline gives CDR1 SGHTA, CDR2 FQGNSA. CDR3 region: CASSPPPFSYNEQFF. In DNA form, the CDR3 reads TGTGCCAGCAGCCCTCCCCCTTTCTCCTACAATGAGCAGTTCTTC.

The chain combines TRBV5-4 with TRBJ2-5; 7 bases agree with TRBD2. In germline, CDR1 is SGHNT, CDR2 YYREEE (reference sequence). Germline trimming cut 3 bases from V and 0 bases from J; bases unmatched to any gene: 2. The CDR3 covers 14 residues. CDR3 sequence (DNA): TGTGCCAGCAGCTCGGGACTAAACCAAGAGACCCAGTACTTC. Protein sequence: CASSSGLNQETQYF.

This sequence joins TRBV15 and TRBJ1-5; 7 positions match TRBD1. From germline, CDR1 is LNHNV and CDR2 YYDKDF (reference sequence). The length of the CDR3 is 15 residues. With 3 bases clipped from V and 2 bases from J, the junction kept 4 bases outside the gene matches. The CDR3: CATSRTGRRNQPQHF. The CDR3 region has the DNA TGTGCCACCAGCAGGACAGGGAGGCGCAATCAGCCCCAGCATTTT.

The chain carries TRBV19 and TRBJ2-7; 12 bases agree with TRBD1. Germline CDR1 reads LNHDA; CDR2 reads SQIVND (reference sequence). This CDR3 contains 14 residues. V dropped 8 bases and J dropped 4; count of bases not matched to a gene: 6. CDR3 bases: TGTGCCAGTTCTCCGGGACAGGGGGCTTACGAGCAGTACTTC. Translating it yields CASSPGQGAYEQYF. The whole variable domain, filled in from reference TRBV19 and TRBJ2-7, reads DGGITQSPKYLFRKEGQNVTLSCEQNLNHDAMYWYRQDPGQGLRLIYYSQIVNDFQKGDIAEGYSVSREKKESFPLTVTSAQKNPTAFYLCASSPGQGAYEQYFGPGTRLTVT.

V usage is TRBV19 and J usage is TRBJ1-5; 7 positions match TRBD1. V shed 5 bases and J 1 base; nucleotides not matched to a gene: 5. Germline CDR1 reads LNHDA; CDR2 reads SQIVND (reference sequence). CDR3 size: 15 residues. CDR3 bases: TGTGCCAGTAGTCGACAGGGATGGAGCAATCAGCCCCAGCATTTT. Amino acid sequence: CASSRQGWSNQPQHF.

This clone appeared a few times. V and J are TRBV19 and TRBJ2-7; 8 bases map to TRBD1. Germline V gene lookup returns CDR1 LNHDA and CDR2 SQIVND (reference sequence). The CDR3 loop spans 14 amino acids. J lost 2 bases, V lost 4 bases, and 4 bases had no gene match. The CDR3 region is CASSRDRHPYEQYF. CDR3 sequence (DNA): TGTGCCAGTAGTAGGGACAGGCATCCCTACGAGCAGTACTTC.

This chain links TRBV2 with TRBJ1-2, with 9 bases identical to TRBD1. Germline V gives CDR1 SNHLY, CDR2 FYNNEI. V trimming: 6 bases; J trimming: 1 base; junction bases outside the gene matches: 6. CDR3 length equals 15 residues. The CDR3 spells CASSSTGGSNYGYTF. For the CDR3, the DNA is TGTGCCAGCAGCTCCACAGGGGGCAGTAACTATGGCTACACCTTC.

The chain has TRBV28 and TRBJ1-1; D gene uncertain. CDR3 length: 11 residues. In germline, CDR1 is MDHEN, CDR2 SYDVKM. Trimming took 7 bases from V and 2 from J, leaving 5 bases between them. The CDR3, as DNA: TGTGCCAGCATTCGTAACACTGAAGCTTTCTTT. This sequence encodes CASIRNTEAFF.

The genes are TRBV27 and TRBJ2-5; 10 bases agree with TRBD1. The CDR3 totals 16 residues. Unmatched junction bases numbered 9, after V lost 6 bases and J lost 2 bases. The germline gives CDR1 MNHEY, CDR2 SMNVEV (reference sequence). The CDR3 here is CASRTFGTGVQETQYF. CDR3 coding DNA: TGTGCCAGCAGGACCTTTGGGACAGGGGTACAAGAGACCCAGTACTTC.

The rearrangement joins TRBV12-3 or TRBV12-4 to TRBJ2-7, with 9 bases lining up with TRBD1. The CDR3 length is 13 residues. V dropped 3 bases and J dropped 5; count of bases not matched to a gene: 2. CDR3 nucleotides: TGTGCCAGCAGTTTTGGGACAGGGAACGAGCAGTACTTC. Its protein is CASSFGTGNEQYF.

The chain recombines TRBV5-1 with TRBJ2-3, with D possibly being TRBD1 (5 bases). Trimming removed 9 bases from V and 6 bases from J, with 23 bases in between. The CDR3 is made up of 15 amino acids. Looked up from germline, CDR1 is SGHRS and CDR2 is YFSETQ. The CDR3 loop reads CATHASGAPSDTQYF. The CDR3 DNA is TGCGCCACCCACGCATCTGGGGCCCCCTCTGATACGCAGTATTTT.

The chain recombines TRBV30 with TRBJ1-2; D is perhaps TRBD1 (6 bases). The V and J ends lost 0 bases and 4 bases respectively, with 15 bases between them. CDR3 length: 15 amino acids. The V gene's germline CDR1 is GTSNPN and CDR2 SVGIG (reference sequence). In nucleotides, the CDR3 is TGTGCCTGGAGTGTAGGCCGGGACACCCTCTATGGCTACACCTTC. It yields the protein CAWSVGRDTLYGYTF. Combining the CDR3 with reference TRBV30 and TRBJ1-2 gives the whole variable domain SQTIHQWPATLVQPVGSPLSLECTVEGTSNPNLYWYRQAAGRGLQLLFYSVGIGQISSEVPQNLSASRPQDRQFILSSKKLLLSDSGFYLCAWSVGRDTLYGYTFGSGTRLTVV.

The chain recombines TRBV24-1 with TRBJ2-5; D might be TRBD1 (7 bases). The V gene lost 4 bases and the J gene lost 5 bases, with 16 bases spanning the gap. The CDR3 runs 15 residues. Germline V gene lookup returns CDR1 KGHDR and CDR2 SFDVKD. The CDR3 protein is CATSDSTGAGETQYF. The CDR3 DNA follows: TGTGCCACCAGTGACTCAACAGGGGCGGGGGAGACCCAGTACTTC.

CDR3 sequence: CASSTRLVQFF. CDR3 bases: TGTGCCAGTAGTACCAGACTAGTGCAGTTCTTC. V usage is TRBV19 and J usage is TRBJ2-1, with TRBD2 as a possible D gene (6 bases). Germline V gene lookup returns CDR1 LNHDA and CDR2 SQIVND (reference sequence). Between the trimmed V and J ends, which lost 4 bases and 12 bases, there was a span of 10 bases. The CDR3 runs to 11 residues.

This rearrangement joins TRBV28 to TRBJ2-7; 7 bases align to TRBD1. The CDR3 runs 16 residues. Losses at the gene ends were 5 bases for V and 3 bases for J; bases not matched to a gene: 13. Per the germline V gene, CDR1 is MDHEN and CDR2 is SYDVKM. The CDR3 protein is CASSLAGTANYYEQYF. The CDR3 DNA is TGTGCCAGCAGTCTTGCCGGGACAGCTAATTACTACGAGCAGTACTTC.

The chain carries TRBV19 and TRBJ1-2; D gene uncertain. The CDR3 sequence is 12 residues long. The germline V gene has CDR1 LNHDA and CDR2 SQIVND (reference sequence). Trimming took 3 bases from V and 6 from J, leaving 8 bases between them. CDR3 loop: CASSIRGNGYTF. In DNA form, the CDR3 reads TGTGCCAGTAGTATTAGAGGAAATGGCTACACCTTC.

The chain carries TRBV10-3 and TRBJ1-5; possibly TRBD1 for D (6 bases). Trimming pared 0 bases from V and 7 bases from J, leaving 16 bases between. The CDR3 runs 16 residues. CDR1 and CDR2 from the germline V gene are ENHRY and SYGVKD. Written as DNA, the CDR3 is TGTGCCATCAGTGAGTCCGGGGGGCCGGGAGGACAGCCCCAGCATTTT. This translates into CAISESGGPGGQPQHF.

V usage is TRBV14 and J usage is TRBJ2-6, with D possibly TRBD2 on 7 matching bases. V lost 1 base to trimming and J lost 0 bases, with 16 bases between them. CDR3 length: 19 amino acids. Germline CDR1 and CDR2: SGHDN and FVKESK. The CDR3 DNA reads TGTGCCAGCAGCCAAGTCGGGGGGACCAGGGGCTCTGGGGCCAACGTCCTGACTTTC. It codes for CASSQVGGTRGSGANVLTF.

This chain joins TRBV7-2 and TRBJ2-3; D is undetermined. Germline CDR1 SGHTA, CDR2 FQGNSA. With 6 bases removed from V and 0 bases from J, the gap between germline ends came to 10 bases. The CDR3 contains 14 residues. The CDR3 sequence: CASSVKRSTDTQYF. The CDR3 coding sequence is TGTGCCAGCAGTGTTAAGAGAAGCACAGATACGCAGTATTTT.

J is TRBJ1-4 and V is TRBV7-8, with unresolved D. V was trimmed by 5 bases and J by 8 bases, leaving 15 bases between them. The CDR3 has 14 amino acids. The germline V gene has CDR1 SGHVS and CDR2 FQNEAQ. The CDR3 reads CASSRGDGGEKLFF. The CDR3 bases are TGTGCCAGCAGCCGCGGTGACGGAGGGGAAAAACTGTTTTTT. Full variable domain (rest looked up from reference TRBV7-8 and TRBJ1-4): GAGVSQSPRYKVAKRGQDVALRCDPISGHVSLFWYQQALGQGPEFLTYFQNEAQLDKSGLPSDRFFAERPEGSVSTLKIQRTQQEDSAVYLCASSRGDGGEKLFFGSGTQLSVL.

This chain links TRBV7-3 with TRBJ2-5, with D possibly TRBD2 on 6 matching bases. The length of the CDR3 is 13 residues. Deletions cut 2 bases from V and 7 bases from J, with 11 bases between. Germline V CDR1 and CDR2: SGHTA, FQGTGA. The CDR3 DNA follows: TGTGCCAGCAGCTTAGACTTGGGAGGGACCCAGTACTTC. Protein sequence: CASSLDLGGTQYF. Full variable domain (outside the CDR3, taken from reference TRBV7-3 and TRBJ2-5): GAGVSQTPSNKVTEKGKYVELRCDPISGHTALYWYRQSLGQGPEFLIYFQGTGAADDSGLPNDRFFAVRPEGSVSTLKIQRTERGDSAVYLCASSLDLGGTQYFGPGTRLLVL.

This clone appeared once. This chain joins TRBV29-1 and TRBJ2-1, with 8 bases fitting TRBD2. CDR1 SQVTM and CDR2 ANQGSEA come from the germline V gene. V was pared by 4 bases and J by 3 bases, with 11 bases of the junction left unmatched. The CDR3 extends over 16 amino acids. The CDR3 sequence is CSVGVGGRGVYNEQFF. The CDR3 DNA reads TGCAGCGTTGGGGTAGGTGGGCGGGGGGTCTACAATGAGCAGTTCTTC.

This clone has just one count. CDR3 DNA: TGCGCCAGCAGCCAAGTGACAGGGGCCAACACAGATACGCAGTATTTT. As protein: CASSQVTGANTDTQYF. The chain couples TRBV4-3 to TRBJ2-3; the match to TRBD1 covers 8 bases. In germline, CDR1 is LGHNA, CDR2 YSLEER. The CDR3 has 16 amino acids. Losses at the gene ends were 1 base for V and 2 bases for J; bases not matched to a gene: 5.

The V and J genes are TRBV9 and TRBJ2-7; unclear D gene. Germline V gene sequence: CDR1 SGDLS, CDR2 YYNGEE. CDR3 length: 12 residues. Trimming removed 2 bases at V and 5 bases at J, with 8 bases between. In DNA form, the CDR3 reads TGTGCCAGCAGCGTCAATGAGGACGAGCAGTACTTC. Residues: CASSVNEDEQYF.

The chain couples TRBV10-3 to TRBJ2-3; possibly TRBD2 for D (6 bases). CDR3 length equals 13 residues. Germline V gives CDR1 ENHRY, CDR2 SYGVKD. Trimming left V 8 bases short and J 1 base short, with 10 bases between. The CDR3 nucleotides read TGTGCCATCGGCGGGGCAGGCACAGATACGCAGTATTTT. This sequence encodes CAIGGAGTDTQYF.

This sequence joins TRBV6-2 or TRBV6-3 and TRBJ1-1; 7 bases line up with TRBD1. CDR1 and CDR2 from the germline V gene are MNHEY and SVGEGT. The CDR3 runs to 12 residues. The trim removed 2 bases at V and 8 bases at J, leaving 2 bases unmatched. For the CDR3, the DNA is TGTGCCAGCAGTTACGGGACAGCCGAAGCTTTCTTT. Translation: CASSYGTAEAFF.

The chain links TRBV7-8 to TRBJ1-2; no definite D call. Germline V gene lookup returns CDR1 SGHVS and CDR2 FQNEAQ. This CDR3 is 15 amino acids long. Trimming left V 2 bases short and J 3 bases short, with 13 bases between. The CDR3 is CASSLRRGKDYGYTF. The CDR3 coding sequence is TGTGCCAGCAGCTTAAGGAGAGGAAAGGACTATGGCTACACCTTC.

The V and J genes are TRBV10-3 and TRBJ2-5; TRBD2 matches 8 bases. The V segment lost 6 bases and the J segment 3 bases; nucleotides outside the gene matches: 12. The CDR3 length is 16 residues. The V gene's germline CDR1 is ENHRY and CDR2 SYGVKD. CDR3 sequence reads: CAISSAVGRAEETQYF. CDR3 coding DNA: TGTGCCATCAGCTCCGCGGTCGGGAGGGCGGAAGAGACCCAGTACTTC.

This chain links TRBV5-1 with TRBJ2-5, with 14 bases that match TRBD2. The germline V gene encodes CDR1 SGHRS and CDR2 YFSETQ. Losses at the gene ends were 4 bases for V and 5 bases for J; bases not matched to a gene: 13. This CDR3 has 18 residues. This CDR3 is CASSPGTSGSTGTETQYF. The DNA for the CDR3 is TGCGCCAGCAGCCCCGGGACTAGCGGGAGTACTGGAACGGAGACCCAGTACTTC. Full variable domain (outside the CDR3, taken from reference TRBV5-1 and TRBJ2-5): KAGVTQTPRYLIKTRGQQVTLSCSPISGHRSVSWYQQTPGQGLQFLFEYFSETQRNKGNFPGRFSGRQFSNSRSEMNVSTLELGDSALYLCASSPGTSGSTGTETQYFGPGTRLLVL.

This rearrangement joins TRBV29-1 to TRBJ2-1; no firm D call. The germline V gene has CDR1 SQVTM and CDR2 ANQGSEA. The ends were cut back, 4 bases at V and 3 bases at J, with 16 bases in the middle. This CDR3 is 15 amino acids long. The CDR3 loop reads CSVGNSLTGYNEQFF. The CDR3 DNA reads TGCAGCGTTGGGAATAGCCTCACGGGCTACAATGAGCAGTTCTTC.